This TCR beta chain was recorded in a study of T cell changes during pregnancy in multiple sclerosis. Clones were sequenced by immunoSEQ multiplex PCR, and TCRdb holds only the in-frame ones, with some missing. This table has about 64,000 clones, 80% to 95% appearing once. V dropped 7 bases and J dropped 10 bases, with 16 bases sitting between them. The CDR3 totals 12 residues. Germline V gene lookup returns CDR1 MNHNS and CDR2 SASEGT. The clonotype originates from a female donor with multiple sclerosis, enrolled in a pregnancy study. The chain has TRBV6-1 and TRBJ2-5, with D possibly matching TRBD1 (6 bases). Sequencing was performed on peripheral blood, taken in the second trimester of pregnancy. CDR3 sequence (DNA): TGTGCCAGCACCGCCTTAGGGGGAAGCCAGTACTTC. Translated: CASTALGGSQYF.